This T cell receptor (beta chain) was recorded in a study of cytomegalovirus exposure and HLA in healthy donors. Study-wide results and caveats: In a later analysis, specific HLA alleles were associated with over 15,000 TCR beta sequences at a 0.05 false discovery rate. Some public TCRs appeared in many individuals, while most sequences were rare.

Primers: 60 Vbeta forward and 13 Jbeta reverse. Here immunoSEQ multiplex PCR was the method, and the copy in TCRdb shows in-frame clones only, minus some. This sample has about 160,000 clones, with 80% to 90% found just once. In regard to this clone: The antigen remains unidentified.

Germline V gives CDR1 MGHRA, CDR2 YSYEKL. The CDR3 runs 15 residues. Trimming removed 0 bases from V and 4 bases from J, with 12 bases in between. Sequenced sample: PBMCs. The chain couples TRBV4-1 to TRBJ1-2; tentative D call: TRBD1 (6 bases). The receptor was isolated from a woman aged 25 to 39 in good health and CMV-seropositive. This chain's CDR3 is CASSQDRGWSYGYTF. In DNA, the CDR3 is TGCGCCAGCAGCCAAGATAGGGGGTGGTCCTATGGCTACACCTTC.